This T cell receptor beta chain appears in the sequencing data of a study of technical replicates of blood from several donors. V shed 0 bases, J shed 9 bases, and the junction held 13 bases outside the gene matches. Germline CDR1 and CDR2: SGHVS and FQNEAQ. The CDR3 has 17 residues. Clones were sequenced by immunoSEQ multiplex PCR, and TCRdb holds only the in-frame ones, with some missing. Of about 100,000 clones in the sample, around 95% were seen once. The sequenced sample consisted of T cells isolated from PBMCs. This chain links TRBV7-8 with TRBJ2-1; TRBD2 aligns across 8 bases. This clonotype was obtained from a human donor in good health. The CDR3 spells CASSLAKAGGASGEQFF. CDR3 nucleotides: TGTGCCAGCAGCTTAGCGAAGGCGGGGGGCGCTTCTGGTGAGCAGTTCTTC.